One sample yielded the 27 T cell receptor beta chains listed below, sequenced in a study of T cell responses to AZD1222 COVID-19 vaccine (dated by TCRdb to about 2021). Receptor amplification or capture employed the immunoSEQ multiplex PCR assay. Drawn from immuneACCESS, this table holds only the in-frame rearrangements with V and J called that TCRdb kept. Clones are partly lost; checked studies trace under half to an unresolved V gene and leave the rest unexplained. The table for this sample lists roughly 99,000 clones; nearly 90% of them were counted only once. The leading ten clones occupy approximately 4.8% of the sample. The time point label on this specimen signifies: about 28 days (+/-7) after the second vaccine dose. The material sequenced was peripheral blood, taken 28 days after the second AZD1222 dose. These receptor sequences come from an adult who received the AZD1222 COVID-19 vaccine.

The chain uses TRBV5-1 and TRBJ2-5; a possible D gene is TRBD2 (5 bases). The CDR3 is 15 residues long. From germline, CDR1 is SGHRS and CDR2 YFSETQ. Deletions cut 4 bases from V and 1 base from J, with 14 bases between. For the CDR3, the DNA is TGCGCCAGCAGCCCGCATCCCGGACTCCAAGAGACCCAGTACTTC. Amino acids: CASSPHPGLQETQYF.

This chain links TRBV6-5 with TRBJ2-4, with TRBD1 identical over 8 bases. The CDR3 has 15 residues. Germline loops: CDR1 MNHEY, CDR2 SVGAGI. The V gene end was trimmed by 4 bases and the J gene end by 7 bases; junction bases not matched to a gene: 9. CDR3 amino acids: CASSSTSRTGNIQYF. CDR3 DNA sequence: TGTGCCAGCAGTTCTACCTCCCGGACAGGGAACATTCAGTACTTC.

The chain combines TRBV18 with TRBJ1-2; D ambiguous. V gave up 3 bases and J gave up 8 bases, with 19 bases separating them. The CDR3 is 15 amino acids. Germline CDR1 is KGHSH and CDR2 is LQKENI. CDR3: CASSPPGGPPGGYTF. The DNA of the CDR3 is TGTGCCAGCTCACCCCCGGGTGGGCCCCCGGGAGGCTACACCTTC.

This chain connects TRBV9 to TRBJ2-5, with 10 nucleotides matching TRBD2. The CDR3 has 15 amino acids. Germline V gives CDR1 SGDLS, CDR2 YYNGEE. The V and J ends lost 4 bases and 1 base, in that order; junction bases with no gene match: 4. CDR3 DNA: TGTGCCAGCAGCCTGGGACTAGCGAGCCAAGAGACCCAGTACTTC. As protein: CASSLGLASQETQYF.

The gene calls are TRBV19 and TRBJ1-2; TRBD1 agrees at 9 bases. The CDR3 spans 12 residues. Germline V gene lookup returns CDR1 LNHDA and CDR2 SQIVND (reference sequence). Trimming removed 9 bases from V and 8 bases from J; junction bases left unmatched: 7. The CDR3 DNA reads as TGTGCCAGCAGGGACAGGGTGGACGGCTACACCTTC. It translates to CASRDRVDGYTF.

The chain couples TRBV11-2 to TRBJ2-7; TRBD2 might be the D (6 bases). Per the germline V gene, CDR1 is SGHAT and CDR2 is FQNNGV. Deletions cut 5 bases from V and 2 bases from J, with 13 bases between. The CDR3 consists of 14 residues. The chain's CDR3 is CASSHEGRTYEQYF. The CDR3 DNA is TGTGCCAGCAGCCACGAAGGGAGGACCTACGAGCAGTACTTC.

The DNA of the CDR3 is TGCGCCATCGCAGATAAGGGGGCGACCTACAATGAGCAGTTCTTC. Its translation: CAIADKGATYNEQFF. The V gene is TRBV10-2, the J gene TRBJ2-1, with 7 bases that match TRBD1. Germline loops: CDR1 WSHSY, CDR2 SAAADI. The CDR3 spans 15 residues. The V gene end was trimmed by 10 bases and the J gene end by 2 bases; junction bases not matched to a gene: 11.

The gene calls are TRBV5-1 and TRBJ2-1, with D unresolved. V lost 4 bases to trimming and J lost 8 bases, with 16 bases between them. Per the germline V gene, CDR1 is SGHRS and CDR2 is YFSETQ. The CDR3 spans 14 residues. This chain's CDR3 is CASSARPERDEQFF. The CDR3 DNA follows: TGCGCCAGCAGCGCACGCCCGGAACGGGATGAGCAGTTCTTC.

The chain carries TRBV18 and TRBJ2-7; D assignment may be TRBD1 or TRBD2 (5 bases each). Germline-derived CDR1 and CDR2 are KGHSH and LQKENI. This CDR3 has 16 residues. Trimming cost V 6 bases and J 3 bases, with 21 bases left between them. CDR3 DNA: TGTGCCAGCTCGCCGGCAGGGAAACCAGCGGACTACGAGCAGTACTTC. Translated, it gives CASSPAGKPADYEQYF.

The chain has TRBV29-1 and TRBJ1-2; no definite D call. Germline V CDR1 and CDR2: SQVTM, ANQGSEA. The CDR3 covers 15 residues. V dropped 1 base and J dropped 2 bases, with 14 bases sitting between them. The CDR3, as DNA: TGCAGCGTTGAAGGTGTACTTTTGGGGAACTATGGCTACACCTTC. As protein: CSVEGVLLGNYGYTF.

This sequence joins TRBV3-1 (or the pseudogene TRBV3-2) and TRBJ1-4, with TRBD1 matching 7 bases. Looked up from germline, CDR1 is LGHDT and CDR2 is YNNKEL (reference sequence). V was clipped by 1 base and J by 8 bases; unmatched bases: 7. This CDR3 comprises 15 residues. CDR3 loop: CASSQAAGGREKLFF. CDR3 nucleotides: TGTGCCAGCAGCCAAGCGGCAGGGGGGAGAGAAAAACTGTTTTTT.

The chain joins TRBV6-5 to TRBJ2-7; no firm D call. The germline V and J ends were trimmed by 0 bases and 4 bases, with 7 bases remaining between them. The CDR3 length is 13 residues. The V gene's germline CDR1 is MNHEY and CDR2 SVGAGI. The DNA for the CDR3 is TGTGCCAGCAGTTACTCCGGATATTACGAGCAGTACTTC. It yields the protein CASSYSGYYEQYF.

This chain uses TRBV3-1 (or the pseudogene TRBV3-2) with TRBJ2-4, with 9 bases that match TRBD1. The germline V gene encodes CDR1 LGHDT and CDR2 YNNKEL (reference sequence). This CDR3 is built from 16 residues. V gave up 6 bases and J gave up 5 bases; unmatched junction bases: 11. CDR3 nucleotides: TGTGCCAGCAGGGGGACCCGTTGGACAGGGGAAAACATTCAGTACTTC. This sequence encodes CASRGTRWTGENIQYF.

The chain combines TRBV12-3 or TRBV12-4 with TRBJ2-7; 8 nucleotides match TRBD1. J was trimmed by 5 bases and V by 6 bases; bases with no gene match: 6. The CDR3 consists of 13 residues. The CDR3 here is CASRGTGLHEQYF. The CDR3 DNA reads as TGTGCCAGCAGGGGGACAGGCCTTCACGAGCAGTACTTC.

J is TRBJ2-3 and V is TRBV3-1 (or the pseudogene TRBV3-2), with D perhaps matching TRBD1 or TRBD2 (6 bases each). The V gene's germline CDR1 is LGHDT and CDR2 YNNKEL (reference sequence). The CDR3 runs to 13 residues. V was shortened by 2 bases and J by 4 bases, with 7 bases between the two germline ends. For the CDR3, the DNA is TGTGCCAGCAGCCAAAGGGGGGCAGATACGCAGTATTTT. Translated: CASSQRGADTQYF.

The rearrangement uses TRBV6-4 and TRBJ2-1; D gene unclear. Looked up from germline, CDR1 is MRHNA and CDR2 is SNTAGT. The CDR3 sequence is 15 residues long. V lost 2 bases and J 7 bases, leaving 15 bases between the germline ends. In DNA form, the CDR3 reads TGTGCCAGCAGTGACGGCTGGGCAGTAGGAAATGAGCAGTTCTTC. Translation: CASSDGWAVGNEQFF.

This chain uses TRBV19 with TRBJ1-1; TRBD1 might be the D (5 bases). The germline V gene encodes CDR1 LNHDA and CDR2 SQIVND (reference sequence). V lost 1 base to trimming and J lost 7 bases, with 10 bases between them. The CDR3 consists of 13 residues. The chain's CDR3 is CASSIGRGNEAFF. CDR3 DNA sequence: TGTGCCAGTAGTATAGGTCGGGGGAATGAAGCTTTCTTT.

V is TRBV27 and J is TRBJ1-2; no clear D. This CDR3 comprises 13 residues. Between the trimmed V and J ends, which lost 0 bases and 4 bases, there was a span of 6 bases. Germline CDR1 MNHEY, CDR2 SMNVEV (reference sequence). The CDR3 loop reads CASSLSGGYGYTF. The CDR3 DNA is TGTGCCAGCAGTTTATCTGGCGGCTATGGCTACACCTTC.

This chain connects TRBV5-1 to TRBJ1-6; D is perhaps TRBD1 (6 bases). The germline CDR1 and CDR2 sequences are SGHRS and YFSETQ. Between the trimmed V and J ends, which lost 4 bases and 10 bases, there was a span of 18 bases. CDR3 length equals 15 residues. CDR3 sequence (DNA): TGCGCCAGCAGCCTAGAGACAGGACTTGTGTCACCCCTCCACTTT. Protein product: CASSLETGLVSPLHF.

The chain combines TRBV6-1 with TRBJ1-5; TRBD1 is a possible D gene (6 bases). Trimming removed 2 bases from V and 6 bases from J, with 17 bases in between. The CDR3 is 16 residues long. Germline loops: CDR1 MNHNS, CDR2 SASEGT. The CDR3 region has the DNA TGTGCCAGCAGTGAAATATCTGGGGGCAAGGGTCAGCCCCAGCATTTT. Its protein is CASSEISGGKGQPQHF.

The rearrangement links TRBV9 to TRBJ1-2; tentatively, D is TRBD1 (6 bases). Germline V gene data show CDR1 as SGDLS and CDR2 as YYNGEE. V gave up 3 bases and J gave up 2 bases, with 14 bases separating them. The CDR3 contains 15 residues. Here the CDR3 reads CASSGGAGSNYGYTF. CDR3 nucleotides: TGTGCCAGCAGCGGGGGGGCAGGGTCCAACTATGGCTACACCTTC.

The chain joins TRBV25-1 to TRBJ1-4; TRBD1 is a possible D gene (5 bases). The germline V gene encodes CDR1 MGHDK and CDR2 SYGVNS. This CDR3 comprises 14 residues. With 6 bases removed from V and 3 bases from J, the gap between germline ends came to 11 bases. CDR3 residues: CASSSGLANEKLFF. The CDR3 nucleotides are TGTGCCAGCAGCTCAGGGTTGGCTAATGAAAAACTGTTTTTT.

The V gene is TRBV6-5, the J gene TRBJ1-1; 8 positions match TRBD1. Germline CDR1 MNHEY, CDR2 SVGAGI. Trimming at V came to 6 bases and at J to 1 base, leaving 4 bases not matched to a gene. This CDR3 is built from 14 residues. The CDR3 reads CASRIDRGNTEAFF. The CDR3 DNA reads TGTGCCAGCAGAATCGACAGGGGGAACACTGAAGCTTTCTTT.

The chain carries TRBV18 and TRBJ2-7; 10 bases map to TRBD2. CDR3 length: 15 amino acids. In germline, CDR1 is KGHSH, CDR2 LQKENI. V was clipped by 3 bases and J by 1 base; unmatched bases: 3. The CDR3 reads CASSPETSGSYEQYF. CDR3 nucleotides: TGTGCCAGCTCACCCGAGACTAGCGGGTCCTACGAGCAGTACTTC.

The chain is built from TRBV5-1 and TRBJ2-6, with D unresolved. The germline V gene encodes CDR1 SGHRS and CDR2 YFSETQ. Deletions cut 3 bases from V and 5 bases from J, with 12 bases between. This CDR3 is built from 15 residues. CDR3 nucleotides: TGCGCCAGCAGCTCAATTGACACATGGGCCAACGTCCTGACTTTC. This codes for CASSSIDTWANVLTF.

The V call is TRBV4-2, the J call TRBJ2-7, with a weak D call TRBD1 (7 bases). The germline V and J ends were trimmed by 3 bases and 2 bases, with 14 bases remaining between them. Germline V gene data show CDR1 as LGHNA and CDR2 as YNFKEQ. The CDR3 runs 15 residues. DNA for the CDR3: TGTGCCAGCAGCCAGGCTACAGGGGAGGCCTACGAGCAGTACTTC. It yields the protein CASSQATGEAYEQYF.

CDR3 in DNA: TGTGCCACCACAGGCCCTGGGGATCAGCCCCAGCATTTT. Its translation: CATTGPGDQPQHF. The V gene is TRBV24-1, the J gene TRBJ1-5; D is uncertain. Germline loops: CDR1 KGHDR, CDR2 SFDVKD. CDR3 length: 13 amino acids. Between the trimmed V and J ends, which lost 8 bases and 5 bases, there was a span of 12 bases.